The 23 T cell receptor beta chains in this list originate from one sample, sequenced in a study of metastatic and nonmetastatic thyroid tumors. TCRdb re-analyzed the PCR reads through MiXCR. Among about 9,900 clones listed, approximately 9.9% were seen once. Patients underwent thyroid surgery, and none had received any treatment before it. Sequenced material: tumor tissue. The receptor set was obtained from a female donor with papillary thyroid cancer or a benign thyroid nodule (not recorded which). Some clones in this sample may be carry-over from other donors' samples.

This clone was seen only a few times. The sample carries other DNA sequences with the same CDR3. The chain couples TRBV28 to TRBJ2-7, with D perhaps matching TRBD1 or TRBD2 (5 bases each). Trimming cost V 3 bases and J 4 bases, with 13 bases left between them. This CDR3 has 14 amino acids. Germline loops: CDR1 MDHEN, CDR2 SYDVKM. The CDR3 DNA reads TGTGCCAGCAGTTTTAGAGGGGAACTATACGAGCAGTACTTC. Protein: CASSFRGELYEQYF. The variable domain in full, with the rest retrieved from reference TRBV28 and TRBJ2-7, is DVKVTQSSRYLVKRTGEKVFLECVQDMDHENMFWYRQDPGLGLRLIYFSYDVKMKEKGDIPEGYSVSREKKERFSLILESASTNQTSMYLCASSFRGELYEQYFGPGTRLTVT.

By share of the sample, this clone is medium-sized. V usage is TRBV28 and J usage is TRBJ1-5; D remains unclear. Germline CDR1 is MDHEN and CDR2 is SYDVKM. The germline V and J ends were trimmed by 5 bases and 8 bases, with 10 bases remaining between them. The CDR3 covers 12 residues. The CDR3 region has the DNA TGTGCCAGCAGTCCCCCTACAAAGCCCCAGCATTTT. This sequence encodes CASSPPTKPQHF.

In its sample, this clone ranks as medium-sized. This chain joins TRBV6-1 and TRBJ2-1; D is tentatively TRBD1 or TRBD2 (6 bases each). Germline V CDR1 and CDR2: MNHNS, SASEGT. V was trimmed by 7 bases and J by 6 bases, leaving 19 bases between them. CDR3 length equals 15 residues. The chain's CDR3 is CASTALGGDFNEQFF. The CDR3 region has the DNA TGTGCCAGCACCGCCTTGGGGGGCGACTTCAATGAGCAGTTCTTC.

As to this clone: One end of the junction fails to match germline, which may point to a read error. This sequence joins TRBV5-8 and TRBJ2-7; 12 bases are shared with TRBD1. This CDR3 region has 15 residues. Germline assignment: CDR1 SGHTS and CDR2 YDEGEE. DNA of the CDR3: TGTGCCACCAGCTTGGGGACAGGGGGCTCCTACGAGCATTACTTC. Protein product: CATSLGTGGSYEHYF.

By share, this clone ranks as medium-sized. The genes are TRBV19 and TRBJ1-5; the D is unclear. This CDR3 region has 15 residues. In germline, CDR1 is LNHDA, CDR2 SQIVND (reference sequence). Between the trimmed V and J ends, which lost 1 base and 0 bases, there was a span of 7 bases. The CDR3 here is CASSIGAYSNQPQHF. As DNA, the CDR3 is TGTGCCAGTAGTATAGGGGCATATAGCAATCAGCCCCAGCATTTT.

There are many counts of this clone. The chain joins TRBV18 to TRBJ2-7, with a tentative D call TRBD1 (6 bases). The CDR3 extends over 12 amino acids. V lost 5 bases, J lost 4 bases, and 9 bases lay in between. Germline assignment: CDR1 KGHSH and CDR2 LQKENI. CDR3 bases: TGTGCCAGCTCATCGACAGGTTACGAGCAGTACTTC. It yields the protein CASSSTGYEQYF.

This clone was observed many times. The junction and the germline gene differ at one end; a read error may be behind it. This chain uses TRBV27 with TRBJ2-1; 9 bases agree with TRBD2. In germline, CDR1 is MNHEY, CDR2 SMNVEV (reference sequence). The CDR3 consists of 16 residues. CDR3 amino acids: CASNLNLAGRDNEQFF. For the CDR3, the DNA is TGTGCCAGCAATTTAAACCTAGCGGGGAGGGACAATGAGCAGTTCTTC.

This clone is judged medium-sized (0.01 to 0.1%). The rearrangement joins TRBV28 to TRBJ1-6; 7 nucleotides align to TRBD1. The CDR3 is made up of 14 amino acids. Germline CDR1 reads MDHEN; CDR2 reads SYDVKM. V was clipped by 7 bases and J by 7 bases; unmatched bases: 7. The CDR3 DNA reads as TGTGCCAGCACCGCTGACAGGGTGAATTCACCCCTCCACTTT. It translates to CASTADRVNSPLHF.

As regards this clone: A much larger clone differs by one base, so this may be a read error. The chain recombines TRBV4-2 with TRBJ2-2; TRBD2 might be the D (5 bases). The germline V gene encodes CDR1 LGHNA and CDR2 YNFKEQ. The CDR3 has 16 amino acids. The CDR3 DNA follows: TGTGCCAGCAGCCAAGGTGTGGGGAGTGAGACCGCGGAGCTGTTTTTT. It translates to CASSQGVGSETAELFF.

By sample share, this clone is medium-sized. The chain recombines TRBV24-1 with TRBJ2-1; perhaps TRBD2 as D (7 bases). Germline CDR1 and CDR2: KGHDR and SFDVKD. Trimming removed 7 bases at V and 7 bases at J, with 13 bases between. This CDR3 region has 13 residues. CDR3: CATRGGGGNEQFF. CDR3 nucleotide sequence: TGTGCCACCAGAGGGGGGGGCGGAAATGAGCAGTTCTTC.

This clone was counted at least ten times. The genes are TRBV20-1 and TRBJ2-5, with D unclear. The germline V gene encodes CDR1 DFQATT and CDR2 SNEGSKA (reference sequence). V was clipped by 5 bases and J by 5 bases, with 9 bases between them. The CDR3 is 11 residues long. In DNA, the CDR3 is TGCAGTGCTGACCCTGGGGAGACCCAGTACTTC. Translation gives CSADPGETQYF.

As for this clone: One end of the junction varies from germline; a read error may be responsible. The J gene is TRBJ2-4, the V gene TRBV4-1, with D unclear. The V gene's germline CDR1 is MGHRA and CDR2 YSYEKL. The CDR3 length is 15 residues. Written as DNA, the CDR3 is TGCGCCAGCAGCCAAGAAACTCGGACCAAAAACACTCAGTACTTC. Translated: CASSQETRTKNTQYF.

By share, this clone counts as medium-sized. This chain uses TRBV19 with TRBJ1-6; D is uncertain. This CDR3 is built from 14 residues. The germline gives CDR1 LNHDA, CDR2 SQIVND (reference sequence). The V gene lost 4 bases and the J gene lost 5 bases, with 9 bases spanning the gap. The CDR3 DNA follows: TGTGCCAGTAGTAAGCCAGGCGATAATTCACCCCTCCACTTT. This translates into CASSKPGDNSPLHF. Full variable domain (remainder filled in from reference TRBV19 and TRBJ1-6): DGGITQSPKYLFRKEGQNVTLSCEQNLNHDAMYWYRQDPGQGLRLIYYSQIVNDFQKGDIAEGYSVSREKKESFPLTVTSAQKNPTAFYLCASSKPGDNSPLHFGNGTRLTVT.

The chain links TRBV2 to TRBJ2-7; the D gene could be TRBD1 or TRBD2 (5 bases each). Trimming stripped 6 bases from V and 0 bases from J, with 9 bases between. The germline CDR1 and CDR2 sequences are SNHLY and FYNNEI. The CDR3 is 13 residues long. CDR3 region: CASSRDGSYEQYF. CDR3 nucleotides: TGTGCCAGCAGCCGGGACGGCTCCTACGAGCAGTACTTC.

This clone was observed many times. V and J are TRBV29-1 and TRBJ1-1; no firm D call. The germline CDR1 and CDR2 sequences are SQVTM and ANQGSEA. Trimming left V 7 bases short and J 4 bases short, with 7 bases between. The CDR3 sequence is 10 residues long. In DNA form, the CDR3 reads TGCAGCGGGGGAACCACTGAAGCTTTCTTT. It specifies CSGGTTEAFF.

This clone was picked up a small number of times. At one boundary the junction diverges from the germline segment, which might be a read error. The V call is TRBV10-3, the J call TRBJ2-1; D might be TRBD1 or TRBD2, each matching 5 bases. Per the germline V gene, CDR1 is ENHRY and CDR2 is SYGVKD. CDR3 length: 12 amino acids. The CDR3 sequence: CVTGTVYDEQFF. In DNA form, the CDR3 reads TGTGTCACGGGGACCGTCTACGATGAGCAGTTCTTC.

Regarding this clone: Mismatch with germline at one junction end may stem from a read error. The chain carries TRBV29-1 and TRBJ1-4; TRBD1 matches 7 bases. The CDR3 length is 13 residues. Germline assignment: CDR1 SQVTM and CDR2 ANQGSEA. CDR3 sequence reads: CSVQTGSNEKLFF. CDR3 nucleotide sequence: TGCAGCGTTCAGACAGGGTCTAATGAAAAACTGTTCTTT.

Many counts were recorded for this clone. This chain links TRBV7-3 with TRBJ2-3; a possible D gene is TRBD2 (5 bases). Germline loops: CDR1 SGHTA, CDR2 FQGTGA. The CDR3 is made up of 14 amino acids. Trimming stripped 4 bases from V and 5 bases from J, with 13 bases between. CDR3 protein: CASSSDSLRDTQYF. CDR3 bases: TGTGCCAGCAGCTCGGACTCACTCAGAGATACGCAGTATTTT.

The CDR3, as DNA: TGTGCCAGCAGCGTATGGGGGCGGGAGGGTGAAGGGTTCTCTGCCTACACCTTC. The encoded protein is CASSVWGREGEGFSAYTF. The V call is TRBV9, the J call TRBJ1-2; D is perhaps TRBD1 (6 bases). CDR1 and CDR2 (germline): SGDLS, YYNGEE. The CDR3 has 18 residues. V was trimmed by 1 base and J by 10 bases, leaving 29 bases between them.

This clone is medium-sized by share. This chain connects TRBV10-3 to TRBJ1-1; 9 bases are shared with TRBD1. The CDR3 spans 13 residues. Looked up from germline, CDR1 is ENHRY and CDR2 is SYGVKD. V was pared by 10 bases and J by 3 bases, with 6 bases of the junction left unmatched. The CDR3 here is CATDRGWDTEAFF. For the CDR3, the DNA is TGTGCCACCGACAGGGGGTGGGACACTGAAGCTTTCTTT.

The table lists this clone with many counts. Other DNA sequences of this sample code for an identical CDR3. The chain couples TRBV4-1 to TRBJ1-1; D not certain. Trimming took off 0 bases at V and 2 bases at J, with 10 bases between the two ends. CDR1 and CDR2 (germline): MGHRA, YSYEKL. The CDR3 contains 15 residues. CDR3 residues: CASSQDLGVNTEAFF. CDR3 bases: TGCGCCAGCAGCCAAGATCTTGGGGTAAACACTGAAGCTTTCTTT.

This clone was counted ten times or more. This chain connects TRBV28 to TRBJ1-3; 7 bases line up with TRBD1. In germline, CDR1 is MDHEN, CDR2 SYDVKM. This CDR3 comprises 15 residues. Trimming removed 4 bases from V and 4 bases from J; junction bases left unmatched: 7. CDR3 sequence reads: CASSYAGGWGNTIYF. CDR3 nucleotide sequence: TGTGCCAGCAGTTATGCAGGGGGTTGGGGAAACACCATATATTTT.

Sample share makes this clone medium-sized. The chain uses TRBV12-3 or TRBV12-4 and TRBJ2-2; D remains ambiguous. V gave up 1 base and J gave up 0 bases, with 6 bases separating them. CDR3 length equals 15 residues. The CDR3 spells CASSLVQTNTGELFF. CDR3 coding DNA: TGTGCCAGCAGTTTAGTGCAGACGAACACCGGGGAGCTGTTTTTT.